The 13 T cell receptor beta chains given below trace back to one sample, sequenced in a study of blood T cell repertoires in COVID-19. Profiled with immunoSEQ multiplex PCR; TCRdb holds only in-frame clones, not every one. Counted here are 36,000 or so clones, roughly 88% occurring once; the ten biggest clones make up about 5%. Material for sequencing was peripheral blood. These receptors originate from a woman in her 70s with active COVID-19.

The chain combines TRBV9 with TRBJ2-5, with 7 bases fitting TRBD2. This CDR3 spans 14 amino acids. Germline V gives CDR1 SGDLS, CDR2 YYNGEE. V dropped 3 bases and J dropped 4; count of bases not matched to a gene: 6. This CDR3 reads CASSASGVVETQYF. In DNA, the CDR3 is TGTGCCAGCAGCGCGAGCGGGGTGGTAGAGACCCAGTACTTC. Variable domain in full (rest from reference TRBV9 and TRBJ2-5): DSGVTQTPKHLITATGQRVTLRCSPRSGDLSVYWYQQSLDQGLQFLIQYYNGEERAKGNILERFSAQQFPDLHSELNLSSLELGDSALYFCASSASGVVETQYFGPGTRLLVL.

The V and J genes are TRBV10-1 and TRBJ2-1, with 9 bases identical to TRBD1. Unmatched junction bases numbered 7, after V lost 2 bases and J lost 8 bases. The CDR3 contains 15 residues. Germline assignment: CDR1 WNHNN and CDR2 SYGVQD (reference sequence). CDR3 in amino acids: CASSEPNRGPDEQFF. The CDR3 nucleotides are TGCGCCAGCAGTGAGCCGAACAGGGGGCCGGATGAGCAGTTCTTC.

This chain uses TRBV5-1 with TRBJ2-7, with D tentatively TRBD2 (5 bases). V lost 3 bases and J 5 bases, leaving 12 bases between the germline ends. From germline, CDR1 is SGHRS and CDR2 YFSETQ. This CDR3 is 13 amino acids long. The DNA of the CDR3 is TGCGCCAGCAGCTCGGAGGCCCTCGACGAGCAGTACTTC. The encoded protein is CASSSEALDEQYF.

V usage is TRBV28 and J usage is TRBJ1-5, with D perhaps matching TRBD1 (6 bases). This CDR3 spans 14 amino acids. Trimming removed 5 bases at V and 7 bases at J, with 15 bases between. Germline CDR1 MDHEN, CDR2 SYDVKM. CDR3 region: CASSLNTGNQPQHF. As DNA, the CDR3 is TGTGCCAGCAGTCTTAATACAGGGAACCAGCCCCAGCATTTT.

The rearrangement uses TRBV19 and TRBJ2-1; a possible D gene is TRBD1 (5 bases). The CDR3 has 13 amino acids. Germline CDR1 and CDR2: LNHDA and SQIVND (reference sequence). Trimming took 1 base from V and 7 from J, leaving 8 bases between them. CDR3 bases: TGTGCCAGTAGTATAGTGGGGCGGAATGAGCAGTTCTTC. As protein: CASSIVGRNEQFF.

The chain uses TRBV7-2 and TRBJ2-5; 12 nucleotides align to TRBD2. The CDR3 sequence is 14 residues long. The V segment lost 4 bases and the J segment 5 bases; nucleotides outside the gene matches: 2. The germline gives CDR1 SGHTA, CDR2 FQGNSA. CDR3 sequence reads: CASSSTSGGETQYF. In DNA, the CDR3 is TGTGCCAGCAGCTCGACTAGCGGGGGCGAGACCCAGTACTTC.

The V call is TRBV6-5, the J call TRBJ1-1; tentatively, D is TRBD1 (5 bases). The CDR3 is 13 amino acids. CDR1 MNHEY and CDR2 SVGAGI come from the germline V gene. Deletions cut 6 bases from V and 2 bases from J, with 10 bases between. The CDR3 sequence is CASSADRNTEAFF. In nucleotides, the CDR3 is TGTGCCAGCAGCGCTGACAGAAACACTGAAGCTTTCTTT.

The chain recombines TRBV4-3 with TRBJ1-5; a possible D gene is TRBD1 (5 bases). Looked up from germline, CDR1 is LGHNA and CDR2 is YSLEER. The CDR3 length is 14 residues. Trimming took off 0 bases at V and 5 bases at J, with 8 bases between the two ends. CDR3 sequence reads: CASSQDWGDQPQHF. In DNA, the CDR3 is TGCGCCAGCAGCCAAGATTGGGGGGATCAGCCCCAGCATTTT.

This clone was observed once. The rearrangement uses TRBV9 and TRBJ2-2; weak D call: TRBD1 (5 bases). This CDR3 contains 13 residues. The germline CDR1 and CDR2 sequences are SGDLS and YYNGEE. V lost 7 bases and J lost 2, with 9 bases in between. The CDR3: CASHTGNTGELFF. The CDR3 coding sequence is TGTGCCAGCCATACAGGAAACACCGGGGAGCTGTTTTTT.

The V and J genes are TRBV6-2 or TRBV6-3 and TRBJ2-3; D gene uncertain. V shed 2 bases and J shed 1 base, with 13 bases lying between them. Germline lookup yields CDR1 MNHEY and CDR2 SVGEGT. This CDR3 has 16 residues. CDR3 amino acids: CASSYGQQPRTDTQYF. The DNA for the CDR3 is TGTGCCAGCAGTTACGGTCAACAGCCACGCACAGATACGCAGTATTTT.

The chain carries TRBV10-3 and TRBJ1-1; TRBD1 is a possible D gene (6 bases). The CDR3 is made up of 12 amino acids. Germline CDR1 reads ENHRY; CDR2 reads SYGVKD. V lost 8 bases and J lost 5, with 12 bases in between. CDR3 in DNA: TGTGCCATCGGTGGGGGGCTAACTGAAGCTTTCTTT. Translated: CAIGGGLTEAFF.

J is TRBJ2-3 and V is TRBV28; TRBD2 matches at 9 bases. With V trimmed by 2 bases and J by 6 bases, 6 bases remained unmatched. CDR3 size: 15 residues. Germline CDR1 is MDHEN and CDR2 is SYDVKM. CDR3 protein: CASSLAGGPGDTQYF. The CDR3 coding sequence is TGTGCCAGCAGTTTAGCGGGGGGGCCCGGGGATACGCAGTATTTT. The whole variable domain, remainder taken from reference TRBV28 and TRBJ2-3, is DVKVTQSSRYLVKRTGEKVFLECVQDMDHENMFWYRQDPGLGLRLIYFSYDVKMKEKGDIPEGYSVSREKKERFSLILESASTNQTSMYLCASSLAGGPGDTQYFGPGTRLTVL.

The chain joins TRBV5-1 to TRBJ1-2, with 8 bases lining up with TRBD1. This CDR3 is built from 13 residues. Germline CDR1 is SGHRS and CDR2 is YFSETQ. The junction had 2 bases not matched to a gene; V was cut back by 4 bases and J by 3 bases. The CDR3 is CASSPGGDYGYTF. DNA for the CDR3: TGCGCCAGCAGCCCAGGGGGCGACTATGGCTACACCTTC.